This is a list of T cell receptor beta chains from one sample in a study of long-term antiretroviral therapy in people with HIV. Using immunoSEQ multiplex PCR, the repertoire was profiled, and TCRdb retains in-frame clones only, with some absent. Here the sample spans about 24,000 clones, roughly 95% being singletons. This material consisted of unsorted PBMCs, taken about 4.7 years after starting antiretroviral therapy. Receptor source: a woman between 45 and 65 years old with HIV. The CDR3 runs from the conserved cysteine through the conserved F or W. D genes are given only for firm matches. The size of a clone is reported for some rows only, either as once, few or many, or as a class for expanded clones.

d_call j_call v_call clone_size cdr3_aa cdr3_nt
. TRBJ1-2 TRBV19 . CASSIVLHGPLGYTF TGTGCCAGTAGTATAGTCCTCCACGGACCGCTTGGCTACACCTTC
. TRBJ2-7 TRBV2 few CASNSPGEFHEQYF TGTGCCAGCAACTCCCCTGGAGAGTTCCACGAGCAGTACTTC
. TRBJ2-5 TRBV5-6 . CASSLATRGDETQYF TGTGCCAGCAGCTTGGCCACCAGGGGAGACGAGACCCAGTACTTC
. TRBJ2-3 TRBV7-2 . CASRYSSTDTQYF TGTGCCAGCAGGTACTCTAGCACAGATACGCAGTATTTT
TRBD2 TRBJ2-7 TRBV5-1 once CASSRLAGTSSYEQYF TGCGCCAGCAGCCGATTAGCGGGTACGAGCTCCTACGAGCAGTACTTC
. TRBJ1-1 TRBV7-9 . CASSLDHPEAFF TGTGCCAGCAGCCTCGACCACCCTGAAGCTTTCTTT
. TRBJ2-2 TRBV5-1 . CASSSSSPGELFF TGCGCCAGCAGCTCCTCAAGTCCCGGGGAGCTGTTTTTT
TRBD2 TRBJ2-2 TRBV5-1 . CASSLGVTSGLNTGELFF TGCGCCAGCAGCTTGGGGGTGACTAGCGGCTTGAACACCGGGGAGCTGTTTTTT
TRBD1 TRBJ2-5 TRBV6-6 . CASSGRRTGVQTQYF TGTGCCAGCAGTGGCCGGAGGACAGGGGTTCAGACCCAGTACTTC
TRBD1 TRBJ2-7 TRBV4-1 few CASSQERDRTYEQYF TGCGCCAGCAGCCAAGAAAGGGACAGAACCTACGAGCAGTACTTC
. TRBJ1-1 TRBV7-9 . CASIVGWGGKTEAFF TGTGCCAGCATTGTGGGATGGGGAGGGAAAACTGAAGCTTTCTTT
. TRBJ1-1 TRBV7-6 . CASSFGGLDTEAFF TGTGCCAGCAGCTTTGGGGGGCTCGACACTGAAGCTTTCTTT
. TRBJ1-2 TRBV30 . CAWSKDGWDYGYTF TGTGCCTGGAGTAAGGACGGATGGGACTATGGCTACACCTTC
TRBD2 TRBJ2-1 TRBV7-9 . CASSPLAGGPGEQFF TGTGCCAGCAGCCCACTAGCGGGAGGGCCCGGGGAGCAGTTCTTC
. TRBJ2-1 TRBV6-5 . CASSYVPHNEQFF TGTGCCAGCAGTTACGTACCGCACAATGAGCAGTTCTTC
. TRBJ1-2 TRBV5-6 . CASSSLAAANYGYTF TGTGCCAGCAGCTCGCTGGCAGCAGCTAACTATGGCTACACCTTC
TRBD2 TRBJ2-3 TRBV7-9 . CASSMGLAGVGDTQYF TGTGCCAGCAGCATGGGACTAGCGGGAGTAGGTGATACGCAGTATTTT
. TRBJ2-2 TRBV19 . CASSLFAPTGISKGELFF TGTGCCAGTAGTCTTTTCGCTCCTACAGGGATTAGTAAGGGGGAGCTGTTTTTT
. TRBJ1-5 TRBV28 . CASSLPKGVNPQHF TGTGCCAGCAGTTTACCCAAGGGCGTAAACCCCCAGCATTTT
. TRBJ1-3 TRBV19 . CASSPKPFSGNTIYF TGTGCCAGTAGCCCGAAACCCTTTTCTGGAAACACCATATATTTT
TRBD2 TRBJ2-2 TRBV19 . CASSSPGTSLDTGELFF TGTGCCAGTAGTTCGCCCGGGACTAGCTTAGACACCGGGGAGCTGTTTTTT
TRBD1 TRBJ2-3 TRBV29-1 . CSVRDRPSGTQYF TGCAGCGTTCGGGACAGGCCCTCGGGTACGCAGTATTTT
. TRBJ1-2 TRBV9 . CASSVQSNYGYTF TGTGCCAGCAGCGTCCAGAGTAACTATGGCTACACCTTC
. TRBJ2-5 TRBV2 . CASSESSNQETQYF TGTGCCAGCAGTGAGTCTAGTAATCAAGAGACCCAGTACTTC
. TRBJ2-7 TRBV2 . CASTWDWDREQYF TGTGCCAGCACCTGGGACTGGGACCGGGAGCAGTACTTC
. TRBJ1-6 TRBV6-5 . CASSYQGSSPLHF TGTGCCAGCAGTTACCAGGGTTCTTCACCCCTCCACTTT
. TRBJ2-7 TRBV10-2 . CASSESKDSEQYF TGCGCCAGCAGTGAGTCGAAGGACTCCGAGCAGTACTTC
TRBD2 TRBJ2-1 TRBV4-1 . CASSGQEREIHNEQFF TGCGCCAGCAGCGGCCAAGAGCGGGAGATTCATAATGAGCAGTTCTTC
. TRBJ2-2 TRBV19 . CASAVTGQANTGELFF TGTGCCAGTGCCGTGACAGGCCAAGCGAACACCGGGGAGCTGTTTTTT
TRBD2 TRBJ2-5 TRBV4-1 . CASSRTGATSGPPRGETQYF TGCGCCAGCAGCCGAACAGGGGCTACTAGCGGGCCACCGAGGGGAGAGACCCAGTACTTC
. TRBJ2-2 TRBV7-9 few CASSLIQGATGELFF TGTGCCAGCAGCTTAATTCAGGGAGCGACCGGGGAGCTGTTTTTT
. TRBJ2-3 TRBV28 . CASSLGPTDTQYF TGTGCCAGCAGTTTGGGTCCCACAGATACGCAGTATTTT
. TRBJ2-5 TRBV7-2 . CASSSWTETQYF TGTGCCAGCAGCTCCTGGACGGAGACCCAGTACTTC
. TRBJ2-5 TRBV6-1 . CASSELVMGETQYF TGTGCCAGCAGTGAGCTAGTGATGGGAGAGACCCAGTACTTC
TRBD2 TRBJ2-7 TRBV6-5 . CASSYLGTSDLEQYF TGTGCCAGCAGTTACCTTGGGACTAGCGATCTCGAGCAGTACTTC
TRBD2 TRBJ2-7 TRBV28 . CASSPSSSGIPYEQYF TGTGCCAGCAGCCCGTCCAGTAGCGGGATCCCCTACGAGCAGTACTTC
. TRBJ2-2 TRBV7-3 . CASSLMSSGELFF TGTGCCAGCAGCTTAATGTCGTCCGGGGAGCTGTTTTTT
. TRBJ2-5 TRBV2 . CASSPEPRETQYF TGTGCCAGCAGTCCGGAGCCCCGGGAGACCCAGTACTTC
TRBD2 TRBJ2-7 TRBV28 . CASSLLAGGQAEQYF TGTGCCAGCAGTTTGCTAGCGGGAGGGCAGGCAGAGCAGTACTTC
. TRBJ2-1 TRBV28 . CASSGQGLNNNEQFF TGTGCCAGCAGTGGACAGGGACTAAACAACAATGAGCAGTTCTTC
. TRBJ1-3 TRBV14 . CASSPPGTSGNTIYF TGTGCCAGCAGCCCGCCGGGGACCTCTGGAAACACCATATATTTT
TRBD1 TRBJ2-1 TRBV27 . CASNSMDRGRRLSNEQFF TGTGCCAGCAACTCTATGGACAGGGGGCGTCGTCTCTCCAATGAGCAGTTCTTC
. TRBJ2-7 TRBV2 once CASSETGRSYEQYF TGTGCCAGCAGTGAAACGGGACGGAGCTACGAGCAGTACTTC
. TRBJ2-1 TRBV10-3 few CAISDWAGTRDEQFF TGTGCCATCAGTGATTGGGCGGGAACACGCGATGAGCAGTTCTTC
TRBD2 TRBJ2-3 TRBV7-2 . CASSLRLAGPSTDTQYF TGTGCCAGCAGCCTGCGACTAGCGGGACCCAGCACAGATACGCAGTATTTT
. TRBJ2-5 TRBV7-9 . CASSSPAARETQYF TGTGCCAGCAGCTCCCCGGCGGCCAGAGAGACCCAGTACTTC
. TRBJ1-2 TRBV18 . CASSPVAVGAGPYGYTF TGTGCCAGCTCACCGGTGGCGGTAGGGGCAGGGCCCTATGGCTACACCTTC
. TRBJ1-2 TRBV28 once CASSFASYGYTF TGTGCCAGCAGTTTCGCCAGCTATGGCTACACCTTC
. TRBJ2-6 TRBV27 . CASSLGSGANVLTF TGTGCCAGCAGTTTGGGCTCTGGGGCCAACGTCCTGACTTTC
. TRBJ2-5 TRBV7-3 . CASSFSGKETQYF TGTGCCAGCAGCTTTTCAGGGAAAGAGACCCAGTACTTC
. TRBJ1-1 TRBV4-1 . CASSQDGWGSGGAFF TGCGCCAGCAGCCAAGATGGTTGGGGGTCCGGCGGAGCTTTCTTT
. TRBJ1-5 TRBV27 . CASSPDGTQNQPQHF TGTGCCAGCAGTCCGGACGGGACACAGAATCAGCCCCAGCATTTT
TRBD1 TRBJ2-7 TRBV28 . CASSRSSGDRGFF TGTGCCAGCAGCCGATCGTCCGGGGACAGGGGTTTCTTC
. TRBJ1-1 TRBV30 . CAWSNAGGWFGNTEAFF TGTGCCTGGAGTAACGCGGGGGGTTGGTTCGGGAACACTGAAGCTTTCTTT
TRBD1 TRBJ1-3 TRBV9 once CASSVNPGGWDSGHTIYF TGTGCCAGCAGCGTTAACCCAGGAGGGTGGGACAGCGGACACACCATATATTTT
TRBD2 TRBJ2-7 TRBV27 . CASSPFGGADEQYF TGTGCCAGCAGTCCCTTCGGGGGGGCTGACGAGCAGTACTTC